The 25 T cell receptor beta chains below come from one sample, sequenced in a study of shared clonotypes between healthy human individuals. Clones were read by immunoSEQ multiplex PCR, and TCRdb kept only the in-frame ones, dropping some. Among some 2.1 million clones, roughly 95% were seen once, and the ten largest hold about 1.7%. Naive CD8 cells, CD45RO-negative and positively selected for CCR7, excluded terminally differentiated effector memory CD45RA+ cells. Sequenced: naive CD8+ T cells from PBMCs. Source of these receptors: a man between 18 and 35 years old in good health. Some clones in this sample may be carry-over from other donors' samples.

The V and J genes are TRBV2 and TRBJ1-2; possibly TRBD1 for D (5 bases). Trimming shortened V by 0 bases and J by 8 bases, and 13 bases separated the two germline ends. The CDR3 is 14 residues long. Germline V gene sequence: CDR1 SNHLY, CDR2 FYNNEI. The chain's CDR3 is CASSEATRAGGYTF. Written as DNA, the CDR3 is TGTGCCAGCAGTGAAGCGACCAGGGCGGGAGGCTACACCTTC.

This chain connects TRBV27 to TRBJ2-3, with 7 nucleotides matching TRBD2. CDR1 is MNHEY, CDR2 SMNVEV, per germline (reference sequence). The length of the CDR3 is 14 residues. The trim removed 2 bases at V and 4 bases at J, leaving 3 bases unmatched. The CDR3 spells CASSLGAGADTQYF. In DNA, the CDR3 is TGTGCCAGCAGTTTAGGGGCGGGGGCAGATACGCAGTATTTT.

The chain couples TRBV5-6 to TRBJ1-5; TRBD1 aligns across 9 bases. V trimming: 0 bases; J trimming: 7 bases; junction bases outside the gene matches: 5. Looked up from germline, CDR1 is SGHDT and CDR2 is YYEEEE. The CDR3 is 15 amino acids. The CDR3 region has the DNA TGTGCCAGCAGCTTGGGGACAGGGGTAGGGCAGCCCCAGCATTTT. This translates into CASSLGTGVGQPQHF.

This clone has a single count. The CDR3 nucleotides are TGTGCCAGCAGCTTAGTCGAGACTGCTTTCAATGAGCAGTTCTTC. Translation gives CASSLVETAFNEQFF. The V gene is TRBV11-2, the J gene TRBJ2-1; D is ambiguous. The length of the CDR3 is 15 residues. V was shortened by 1 base and J by 6 bases, with 13 bases between the two germline ends. Germline V lookup: CDR1 SGHAT, CDR2 FQNNGV.

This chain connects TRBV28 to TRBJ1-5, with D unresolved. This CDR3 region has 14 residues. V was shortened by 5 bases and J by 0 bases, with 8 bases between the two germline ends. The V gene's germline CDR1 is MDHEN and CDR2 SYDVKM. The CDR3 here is CASSPSSSNQPQHF. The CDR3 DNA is TGTGCCAGCAGTCCTTCTAGTAGCAATCAGCCCCAGCATTTT. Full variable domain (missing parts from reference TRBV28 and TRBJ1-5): DVKVTQSSRYLVKRTGEKVFLECVQDMDHENMFWYRQDPGLGLRLIYFSYDVKMKEKGDIPEGYSVSREKKERFSLILESASTNQTSMYLCASSPSSSNQPQHFGDGTRLSIL.

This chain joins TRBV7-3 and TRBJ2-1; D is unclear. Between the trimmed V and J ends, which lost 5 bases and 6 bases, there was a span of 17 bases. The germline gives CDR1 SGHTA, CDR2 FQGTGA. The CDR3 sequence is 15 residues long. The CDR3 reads CASSPTFGSGNEQFF. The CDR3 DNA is TGTGCCAGCAGCCCCACTTTCGGATCGGGCAATGAGCAGTTCTTC.

Written as DNA, the CDR3 is TGTGCCAGCAGTTTATATGGGGGGGCCGTGGGCGAGCAGTACTTC. Its translation: CASSLYGGAVGEQYF. V usage is TRBV28 and J usage is TRBJ2-7, with TRBD2 as a possible D gene (7 bases). The CDR3 is made up of 15 amino acids. The germline V and J ends were trimmed by 1 base and 6 bases, with 16 bases remaining between them. Germline V gene sequence: CDR1 MDHEN, CDR2 SYDVKM. The whole variable domain, filled in from reference TRBV28 and TRBJ2-7, reads DVKVTQSSRYLVKRTGEKVFLECVQDMDHENMFWYRQDPGLGLRLIYFSYDVKMKEKGDIPEGYSVSREKKERFSLILESASTNQTSMYLCASSLYGGAVGEQYFGPGTRLTVT.

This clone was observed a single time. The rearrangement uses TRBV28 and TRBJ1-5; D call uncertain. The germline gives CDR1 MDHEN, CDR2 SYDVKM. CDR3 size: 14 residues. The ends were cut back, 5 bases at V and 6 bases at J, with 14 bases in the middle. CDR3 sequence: CASSRYRATQPQHF. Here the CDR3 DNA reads TGTGCCAGCAGTCGATATAGGGCAACTCAGCCCCAGCATTTT.

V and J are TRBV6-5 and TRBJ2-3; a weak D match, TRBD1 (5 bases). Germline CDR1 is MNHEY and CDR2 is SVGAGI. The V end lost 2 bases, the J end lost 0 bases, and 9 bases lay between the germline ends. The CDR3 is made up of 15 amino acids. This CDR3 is CASSYVGVSTDTQYF. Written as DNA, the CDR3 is TGTGCCAGCAGTTACGTAGGGGTTAGCACAGATACGCAGTATTTT.

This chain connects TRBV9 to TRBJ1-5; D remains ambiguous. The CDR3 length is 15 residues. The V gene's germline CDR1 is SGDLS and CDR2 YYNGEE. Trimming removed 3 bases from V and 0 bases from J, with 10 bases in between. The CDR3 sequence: CASSGDKYSNQPQHF. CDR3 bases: TGTGCCAGCAGCGGTGACAAATATAGCAATCAGCCCCAGCATTTT.

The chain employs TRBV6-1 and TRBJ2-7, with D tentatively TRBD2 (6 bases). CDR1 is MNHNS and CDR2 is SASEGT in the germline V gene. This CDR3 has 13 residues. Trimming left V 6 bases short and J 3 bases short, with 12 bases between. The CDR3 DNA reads TGTGCCAGCAGCCCCAGGGACTTCTACGAGCAGTACTTC. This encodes CASSPRDFYEQYF.

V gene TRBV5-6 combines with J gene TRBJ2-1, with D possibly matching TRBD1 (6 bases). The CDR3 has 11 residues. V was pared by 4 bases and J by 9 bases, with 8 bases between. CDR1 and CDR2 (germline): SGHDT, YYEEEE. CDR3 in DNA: TGTGCCAGCAGCGGGGGCTTTGAGCAGTTCTTC. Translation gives CASSGGFEQFF.

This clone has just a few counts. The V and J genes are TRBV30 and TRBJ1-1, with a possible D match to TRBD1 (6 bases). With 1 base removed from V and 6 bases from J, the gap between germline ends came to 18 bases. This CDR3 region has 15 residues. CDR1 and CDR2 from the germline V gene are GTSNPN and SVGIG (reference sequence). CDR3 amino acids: CAWSASQGRRSEAFF. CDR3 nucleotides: TGTGCCTGGAGTGCCTCTCAGGGGAGGAGGTCTGAAGCTTTCTTT.

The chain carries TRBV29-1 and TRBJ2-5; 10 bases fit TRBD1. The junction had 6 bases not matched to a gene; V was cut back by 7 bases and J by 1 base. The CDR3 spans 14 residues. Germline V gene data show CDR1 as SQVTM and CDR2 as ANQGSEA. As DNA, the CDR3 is TGCAGCGCCTATGGACAGGGGGTCCAAGAGACCCAGTACTTC. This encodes CSAYGQGVQETQYF.

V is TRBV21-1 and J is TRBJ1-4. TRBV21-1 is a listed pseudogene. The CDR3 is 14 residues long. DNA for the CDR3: TGTGCCAGCAGCAAAGGGGAGGGGAATGAAAAACTGTTTTTT. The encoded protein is CASSKGEGNEKLFF.

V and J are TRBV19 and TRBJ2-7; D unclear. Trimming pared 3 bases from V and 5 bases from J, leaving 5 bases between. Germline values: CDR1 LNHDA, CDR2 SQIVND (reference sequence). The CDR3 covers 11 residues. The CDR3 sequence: CASSILDEQYF. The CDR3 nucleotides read TGTGCCAGTAGTATTCTCGACGAGCAGTACTTC.

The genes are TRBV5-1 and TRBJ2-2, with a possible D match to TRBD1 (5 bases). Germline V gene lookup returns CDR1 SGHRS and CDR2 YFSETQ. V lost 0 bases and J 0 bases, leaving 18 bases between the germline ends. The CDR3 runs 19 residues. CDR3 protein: CASSLGRGPPDPNTGELFF. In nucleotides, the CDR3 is TGCGCCAGCAGCTTGGGAAGGGGTCCCCCCGACCCGAACACCGGGGAGCTGTTTTTT.

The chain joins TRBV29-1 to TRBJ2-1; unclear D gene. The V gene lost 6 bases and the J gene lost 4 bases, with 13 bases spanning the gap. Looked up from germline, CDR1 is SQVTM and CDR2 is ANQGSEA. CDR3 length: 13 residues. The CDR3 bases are TGCAGCGTCCCCCGTGAGGAGTACAATGAGCAGTTCTTC. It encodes CSVPREEYNEQFF.

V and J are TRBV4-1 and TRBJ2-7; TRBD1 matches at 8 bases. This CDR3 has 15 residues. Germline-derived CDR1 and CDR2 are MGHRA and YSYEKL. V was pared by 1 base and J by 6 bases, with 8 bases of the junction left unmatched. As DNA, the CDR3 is TGCGCCAGCAGCCAAGGAAGGACAGGGCTCGGCGAGCAGTACTTC. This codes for CASSQGRTGLGEQYF.

The CDR3 here is CASSLGVGGRETQYF. In DNA, the CDR3 is TGTGCCAGCAGCTTAGGGGTAGGGGGCCGGGAGACCCAGTACTTC. This chain connects TRBV11-2 to TRBJ2-5; the match to TRBD1 covers 7 bases. The CDR3 has 15 amino acids. The trim removed 1 base at V and 5 bases at J, leaving 7 bases unmatched. Germline CDR1 SGHAT, CDR2 FQNNGV.

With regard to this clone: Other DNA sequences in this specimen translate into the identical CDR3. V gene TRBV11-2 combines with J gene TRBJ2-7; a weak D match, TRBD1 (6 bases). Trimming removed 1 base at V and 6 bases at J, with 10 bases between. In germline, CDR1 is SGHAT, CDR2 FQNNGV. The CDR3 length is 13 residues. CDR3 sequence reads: CASSLGQAREQYF. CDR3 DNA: TGTGCCAGCAGCTTAGGACAGGCACGCGAGCAGTACTTC.

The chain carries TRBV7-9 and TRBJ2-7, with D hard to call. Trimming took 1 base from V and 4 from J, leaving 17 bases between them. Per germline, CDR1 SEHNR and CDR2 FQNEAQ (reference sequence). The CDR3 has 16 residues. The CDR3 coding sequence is TGTGCCAGCAGCTTAGGGTGGCTTGAAACGGGTTACGAGCAGTACTTC. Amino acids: CASSLGWLETGYEQYF.

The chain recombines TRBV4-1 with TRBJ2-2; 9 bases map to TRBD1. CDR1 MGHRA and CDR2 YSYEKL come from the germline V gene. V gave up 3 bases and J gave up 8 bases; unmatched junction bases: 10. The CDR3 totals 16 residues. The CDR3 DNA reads TGCGCCAGCAGCCACCTTCCGGGACAGGGAACTGGGGAGCTGTTTTTT. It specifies CASSHLPGQGTGELFF.

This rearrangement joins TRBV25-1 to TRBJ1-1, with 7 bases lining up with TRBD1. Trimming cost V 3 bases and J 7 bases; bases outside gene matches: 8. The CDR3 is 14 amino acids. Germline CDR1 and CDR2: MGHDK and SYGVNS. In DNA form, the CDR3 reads TGTGCCAGCAGTGACTATGACAGGGAGGTTGAAGCTTTCTTT. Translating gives CASSDYDREVEAFF.

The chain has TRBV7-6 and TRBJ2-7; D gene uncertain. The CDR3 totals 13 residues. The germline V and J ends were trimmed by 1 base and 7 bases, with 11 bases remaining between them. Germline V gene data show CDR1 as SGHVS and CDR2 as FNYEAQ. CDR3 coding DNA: TGTGCCAGCAGCTTAGTCCCGGGTCGAGAGCAGTACTTC. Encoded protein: CASSLVPGREQYF.